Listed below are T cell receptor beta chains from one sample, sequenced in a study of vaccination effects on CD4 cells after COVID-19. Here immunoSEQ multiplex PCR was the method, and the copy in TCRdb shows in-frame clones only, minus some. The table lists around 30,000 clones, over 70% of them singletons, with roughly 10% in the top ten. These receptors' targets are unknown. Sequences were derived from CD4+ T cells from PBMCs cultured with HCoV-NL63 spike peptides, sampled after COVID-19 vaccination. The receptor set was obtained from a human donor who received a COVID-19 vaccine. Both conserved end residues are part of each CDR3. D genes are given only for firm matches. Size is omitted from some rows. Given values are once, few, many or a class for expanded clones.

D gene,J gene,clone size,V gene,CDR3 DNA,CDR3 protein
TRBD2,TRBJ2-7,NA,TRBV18,TGTGCCAGCTCACCCCGACTAGCGGGGCGGAGGGAGCAGTACTTC,CASSPRLAGRREQYF
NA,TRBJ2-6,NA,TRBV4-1,TGCGCCAGCAGCCAAGATGGAAACTCTGGGGCCAACGTCCTGACTTTC,CASSQDGNSGANVLTF
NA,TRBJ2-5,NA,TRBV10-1,TGCGCCAGCAGTTCTACCGCGGAGCTTCCAGAGACCCAGTACTTC,CASSSTAELPETQYF
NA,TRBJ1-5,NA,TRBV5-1,TGCGCCAGCAGCCCGTCCGGAGTGGGGCAGCCCCAGCATTTT,CASSPSGVGQPQHF
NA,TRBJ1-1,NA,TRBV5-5,TGTGCCAGCAGCTTGAGAACACCCCCGGGACTTTGGACTGAAGCTTTCTTT,CASSLRTPPGLWTEAFF
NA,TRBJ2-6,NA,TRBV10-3,TGTGCCGCGTGGGGGGAGTCTGGGGCCAACGTCCTGACTTTC,CAAWGESGANVLTF
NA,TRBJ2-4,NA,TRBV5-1,TGCGCCAGCAGCGAGACAGGCTCAAGTCTAGCCAAAAACATTCAGTACTTC,CASSETGSSLAKNIQYF
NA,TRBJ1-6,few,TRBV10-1,TGCGCCAGCAGTGAGGCAGAGATGCGTTCACCCCTCCACTTT,CASSEAEMRSPLHF
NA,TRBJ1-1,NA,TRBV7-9,TGTGCCAGCAGTTCAGGCGGGTTCTTGAACACTGAAGCTTTCTTT,CASSSGGFLNTEAFF
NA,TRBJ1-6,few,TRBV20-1,TGCAGTGCTAGTACGACAGATAATTCACCCCTCCACTTT,CSASTTDNSPLHF
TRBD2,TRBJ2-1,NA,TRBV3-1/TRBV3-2,TGTGCCAGCAGCCAAGGCGGGGGGTCTCAGTTCTTC,CASSQGGGSQFF
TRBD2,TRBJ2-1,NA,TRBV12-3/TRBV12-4,TGTGCCAGCAGTTTAGTCCCTAGCGGTGAGCAGTTCTTC,CASSLVPSGEQFF
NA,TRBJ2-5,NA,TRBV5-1,TGCGCCAGCAGTGGGGGCGGGCACCAAGAGACCCAGTACTTC,CASSGGGHQETQYF